This TCR beta chain was sequenced during a study of blood T cells in healthy people across ages. About the study: About one barcoded beta molecule per two T cells was captured by template switching. Overall study results and limits: The study found more naive CD4+ cells and higher diversity in long-lived than aged donors. A strong correlation was found between TCR beta diversity and the percentage of naive T cells.

As to this clonotype: What it binds is unknown.

Unmatched junction bases numbered 7, after V lost 0 bases and J lost 9 bases. The CDR3 extends over 15 amino acids. The germline gives CDR1 DFQATT, CDR2 SNEGSKA (reference sequence). Then a second PCR, running about 6 to 12 cycles, was carried out with a sample-barcoded 5' primer and a J-beta primer mix. Each CDR3 protein gets one entry after TCRdb re-called the 5' RACE reads with MiXCR. Here the sample spans under 800,000 distinct CDR3 sequences, around 40% being singletons. The V call is TRBV20-1, the J call TRBJ1-6; 8 bases line up with TRBD1. The origin of this receptor is a woman aged 55-70 years in good health. The sample comprised blood. The CDR3 here is CSARDIDRGGSPLHF. CDR3 DNA: TGCAGTGCTAGAGACATCGACAGGGGCGGTTCACCCCTCCACTTT.